The 5 T cell receptor beta chains in this list originate from one sample, sequenced in a study of T cell changes during pregnancy in multiple sclerosis. Assay used: immunoSEQ multiplex PCR; TCRdb lists only in-frame clones, some missing. The data contain 100,000 or so clones, nearly 95% of them singletons. The sequenced sample was peripheral blood, obtained after pregnancy. The origin of the receptors is a female donor in good health, enrolled as a control in a pregnancy study.

CDR3 sequence (DNA): TGTGCCAGCAGTTTATGGTCAAACACTGAAGCTTTCTTT. It is translated as CASSLWSNTEAFF. The rearrangement uses TRBV28 and TRBJ1-1, with no clear D. The CDR3 spans 13 residues. Germline CDR1 MDHEN, CDR2 SYDVKM. V dropped 0 bases and J dropped 2 bases, with 4 bases sitting between them.

The chain employs TRBV7-9 and TRBJ2-7; 11 bases line up with TRBD1. CDR1 is SEHNR, CDR2 FQNEAQ, per germline (reference sequence). The CDR3 extends over 15 amino acids. The junction had 3 bases not matched to a gene; V was cut back by 5 bases and J by 0 bases. This CDR3 is CASSPGTGGSYEQYF. The DNA for the CDR3 is TGTGCCAGCAGCCCCGGGACAGGGGGCTCCTACGAGCAGTACTTC.

The chain couples TRBV7-8 to TRBJ1-2, with 11 bases identical to TRBD1. V dropped 2 bases and J dropped 4; count of bases not matched to a gene: 6. This CDR3 is 16 amino acids long. Germline loops: CDR1 SGHVS, CDR2 FQNEAQ. CDR3 nucleotides: TGTGCCAGCAGCTTATCGGGGACAGGGGGTCCCTATGGCTACACCTTC. This gives the protein CASSLSGTGGPYGYTF.

V is TRBV4-1 and J is TRBJ2-3, with a tentative D call TRBD2 (6 bases). Germline CDR1 is MGHRA and CDR2 is YSYEKL. This CDR3 region has 15 residues. The germline V and J ends were trimmed by 0 bases and 2 bases, with 9 bases remaining between them. The DNA of the CDR3 is TGCGCCAGCAGCCAAGATGGGCGGGACACAGATACGCAGTATTTT. It yields the protein CASSQDGRDTDTQYF.

This chain connects TRBV4-1 to TRBJ2-1; maybe TRBD2 (5 bases). The CDR3 spans 15 residues. CDR1 and CDR2 from the germline V gene are MGHRA and YSYEKL. Trimming stripped 0 bases from V and 7 bases from J, with 13 bases between. The CDR3 loop is CASSQDGGSLNEQFF. The CDR3 nucleotides are TGCGCCAGCAGCCAAGATGGAGGCAGCTTGAATGAGCAGTTCTTC.